Presented here are 27 T cell receptor beta chains from one specimen sequenced in a study of T cells in Graves' hyperthyroidism and ophthalmopathy. Researchers took RNA transcripts and amplified the TCR beta CDR3 regions from them. An initial round of RT-PCR targeting the TCR CDR3 relied on the HTBI primer set. TCRdb analysed the multiplex PCR reads with MiXCR anew, one entry per CDR3 protein. There are a few hundred thousand distinct CDR3 sequences in the sample; about 16% occur only once, and roughly 31% lies in the top ten. The sequenced sample consisted of blood. Receptors were obtained from a woman in her fifties or sixties with Graves' hyperthyroidism that later progressed to Graves' ophthalmopathy.

This clonotype was recorded at least ten times. The chain recombines TRBV5-5 with TRBJ2-3, with 10 bases matching TRBD2. V lost 4 bases and J lost 1; bases outside the gene matches: 6. The CDR3 runs to 16 residues. Germline lookup yields CDR1 SGHKS and CDR2 YYEKEE (reference sequence). The DNA for the CDR3 is TGTGCCAGCAGCCCCCCTAGCGGGAGTCGCACAGATACGCAGTATTTT. It specifies CASSPPSGSRTDTQYF.

This clonotype was detected many times. The chain carries TRBV20-1 and TRBJ2-7; 7 nucleotides agree with TRBD1. The CDR3 is 14 amino acids. Germline CDR1 and CDR2: DFQATT and SNEGSKA (reference sequence). V shed 7 bases and J 3 bases; nucleotides not matched to a gene: 12. CDR3 coding DNA: TGCAGTGTCGGGACAGCCGATACGAACTACGAGCAGTACTTC. Protein product: CSVGTADTNYEQYF.

The sample holds many counts of this clonotype. The rearrangement uses TRBV28 and TRBJ2-7; D possibly corresponds to TRBD2 (6 bases). V lost 5 bases to trimming and J lost 3 bases, with 17 bases between them. This CDR3 is built from 15 residues. Germline V gives CDR1 MDHEN, CDR2 SYDVKM. The CDR3 sequence: CASSPRGTAGYEQYF. CDR3 sequence (DNA): TGTGCCAGCAGTCCCCGGGGGACGGCGGGCTACGAGCAGTACTTC.

This chain joins TRBV15 and TRBJ2-2; D is possibly TRBD2 (5 bases). The V gene lost 5 bases and the J gene lost 6 bases, with 16 bases spanning the gap. Germline loops: CDR1 LNHNV, CDR2 YYDKDF (reference sequence). CDR3 size: 15 residues. The CDR3 nucleotides are TGTGCCACCAGCCTGAGGGAACGGGTGGCCGGGGAGCTGTTTTTT. It yields the protein CATSLRERVAGELFF.

The chain is built from TRBV7-3 and TRBJ1-6; D gene unclear. The CDR3 extends over 14 amino acids. CDR1 and CDR2 from the germline V gene are SGHTA and FQGTGA. With 2 bases removed from V and 5 bases from J, the gap between germline ends came to 7 bases. The CDR3 region has the DNA TGTGCCAGCAGCTTAGTTGGGAATAATTCACCCCTCCACTTT. Residues: CASSLVGNNSPLHF.

The V gene is TRBV20-1, the J gene TRBJ2-7, with 9 bases aligning to TRBD1. The germline V gene has CDR1 DFQATT and CDR2 SNEGSKA (reference sequence). There are 16 residues in the CDR3. The V gene end was trimmed by 6 bases and the J gene end by 0 bases; junction bases not matched to a gene: 12. CDR3 sequence: CSASSQPGQGSYEQYF. The DNA of the CDR3 is TGCAGTGCCAGCAGCCAACCGGGACAGGGCTCCTACGAGCAGTACTTC.

This chain connects TRBV20-1 to TRBJ1-2; D gene unclear. CDR3 length: 17 amino acids. Germline CDR1 DFQATT, CDR2 SNEGSKA (reference sequence). Between the trimmed V and J ends, which lost 5 bases and 2 bases, there was a span of 24 bases. CDR3 DNA: TGCAGTGCTGTACCTCCCTTTGGGGAAGGTGGGAACTATGGCTACACCTTC. This translates into CSAVPPFGEGGNYGYTF.

This clonotype was counted only a few times. The chain uses TRBV20-1 and TRBJ1-2, with TRBD1 as a possible D gene (5 bases). The CDR3 covers 13 residues. Germline CDR1 DFQATT, CDR2 SNEGSKA (reference sequence). V shed 1 base and J shed 3 bases, with 9 bases lying between them. The CDR3 DNA is TGCAGTGCTAGAGTTCCAGGGTACTATGGCTACACCTTC. Translated: CSARVPGYYGYTF.

The table lists this clonotype with many counts. This chain links TRBV2 with TRBJ1-2, with D unresolved. The CDR3 is 12 residues long. With 7 bases removed from V and 7 bases from J, the gap between germline ends came to 13 bases. CDR1 and CDR2 (germline): SNHLY, FYNNEI. The CDR3 nucleotides are TGTGCCAGCACAACGGGAGCGGGTGGCTACACCTTC. Residues: CASTTGAGGYTF.

This clonotype was observed a handful of times. The chain combines TRBV20-1 with TRBJ2-7; D is uncertain. The germline V and J ends were trimmed by 3 bases and 1 base, with 13 bases remaining between them. Germline loops: CDR1 DFQATT, CDR2 SNEGSKA (reference sequence). This CDR3 region has 14 residues. The CDR3 DNA is TGCAGTGCTAGTGGGATTCTACTTTCCTACGAGCAGTACTTC. Translation gives CSASGILLSYEQYF.

In its sample, this clonotype was seen many times. The V gene is TRBV28, the J gene TRBJ2-1; TRBD2 agrees at 13 bases. The CDR3 has 13 residues. CDR1 is MDHEN, CDR2 SYDVKM, per germline. V lost 10 bases and J lost 8; bases outside the gene matches: 5. CDR3 amino acids: CATGTSGIYEQFF. CDR3 nucleotide sequence: TGTGCCACCGGGACTAGCGGGATTTATGAGCAGTTCTTC.

This clonotype was recorded many times. The chain employs TRBV5-1 and TRBJ1-5; D is possibly TRBD1 (5 bases). The germline gives CDR1 SGHRS, CDR2 YFSETQ. The germline V and J ends were trimmed by 0 bases and 1 base, with 11 bases remaining between them. The CDR3 has 16 residues. DNA of the CDR3: TGCGCCAGCAGCTTGGAGGGCCCAGGGAGCAATCAGCCCCAGCATTTT. Protein sequence: CASSLEGPGSNQPQHF.

Concerning this clonotype itself: A clone one base away is much larger, so this may be a read error. Likely a read error: the CDR3 ends without its conserved phenylalanine or tryptophan. The J gene is TRBJ2-2, the V gene TRBV2; D remains unclear. The CDR3 sequence is 14 residues long. CDR1 and CDR2 (germline): SNHLY, FYNNEI. The V gene lost 3 bases and the J gene lost 3 bases, with 8 bases spanning the gap. The CDR3 bases are TGTGCCAGCAGTGACGGCATATACACCGGGGAGCTGTTTTCT. Translating gives CASSDGIYTGELFS.

This clonotype was recorded a few times. V and J are TRBV7-9 and TRBJ1-4, with 7 positions matching TRBD1. V shed 1 base and J 10 bases; nucleotides not matched to a gene: 9. Germline V gene data show CDR1 as SEHNR and CDR2 as FQNEAQ (reference sequence). This CDR3 contains 15 residues. The CDR3 DNA follows: TGTGCCAGCAGCTTAGGCGGGACAGTGGTTGGAAAACTGTTTTTT. It translates to CASSLGGTVVGKLFF.

This clonotype has a single count. The chain is built from TRBV28 and TRBJ2-7, with 9 bases matching TRBD1. The CDR3 totals 14 residues. The V gene's germline CDR1 is MDHEN and CDR2 SYDVKM. With V trimmed by 3 bases and J by 5 bases, 5 bases remained unmatched. The CDR3 DNA reads as TGTGCCAGCAGTTTCCCCCGGGACAGGGACGAGCAGTACTTC. The encoded protein is CASSFPRDRDEQYF.

The sample holds many counts of this clonotype. The chain employs TRBV30 and TRBJ2-7; no firm D call. The V gene lost 0 bases and the J gene lost 6 bases, with 12 bases spanning the gap. Germline V gives CDR1 GTSNPN, CDR2 SVGIG (reference sequence). There are 13 residues in the CDR3. In DNA form, the CDR3 reads TGTGCCTGGAGTGTACTCGGGCCCACCGAGCAGTACTTC. This sequence encodes CAWSVLGPTEQYF.

The table lists this clonotype with many counts. The rearrangement links TRBV2 to TRBJ1-5, with unresolved D. Germline assignment: CDR1 SNHLY and CDR2 FYNNEI. This CDR3 spans 13 amino acids. Trimming took off 7 bases at V and 4 bases at J, with 11 bases between the two ends. The CDR3: CASIPELNQPQHF. In DNA, the CDR3 is TGTGCCAGCATTCCTGAACTGAATCAGCCCCAGCATTTT.

This clonotype has a handful of counts. CDR3 nucleotides: TGTGCCAGCAGCGTAACCCCCCAGACGAACACTGAAGCTTTCTTT. Its translation is CASSVTPQTNTEAFF. The V and J genes are TRBV9 and TRBJ1-1; D is unclear. CDR1 and CDR2 from the germline V gene are SGDLS and YYNGEE. Trimming cost V 1 base and J 1 base, with 11 bases left between them. The CDR3 sequence is 15 residues long.

Many counts were recorded for this clonotype. The chain links TRBV6-1 to TRBJ2-7; 7 bases map to TRBD2. V lost 5 bases to trimming and J lost 5 bases; unmatched junction nucleotides: 9. Looked up from germline, CDR1 is MNHNS and CDR2 is SASEGT. The CDR3 length is 14 residues. Written as DNA, the CDR3 is TGTGCCAGCAGTTCCGGGGGAGGGAAGGACGAGCAGTACTTC. Protein: CASSSGGGKDEQYF.

This clonotype was observed at least ten times. V gene TRBV29-1 combines with J gene TRBJ2-1, with a possible D match to TRBD1 (5 bases). The CDR3 has 12 amino acids. Per the germline V gene, CDR1 is SQVTM and CDR2 is ANQGSEA. In DNA, the CDR3 is TGCAGTAGCCAGGGTGGTGGCAATGAGCAGTTCTTC. Protein product: CSSQGGGNEQFF.

This clonotype was counted ten times or more. This chain joins TRBV5-1 and TRBJ2-7; 10 bases map to TRBD1. Germline V gene sequence: CDR1 SGHRS, CDR2 YFSETQ. The CDR3 spans 15 residues. After removal of 2 bases from V and 6 bases from J, the junction contained 8 bases not matched to a gene. CDR3 DNA: TGCGCCAGCAGCTTCAGGACAGGGGGACTCGGCGAGCAGTACTTC. It is translated as CASSFRTGGLGEQYF.

At least ten counts were recorded for this clonotype. J is TRBJ1-5 and V is TRBV15; no firm D call. Trimming stripped 0 bases from V and 0 bases from J, with 12 bases between. CDR3 length: 17 residues. CDR1 and CDR2 (germline): LNHNV, YYDKDF (reference sequence). CDR3 amino acids: CATSRDRAGDSNQPQHF. The CDR3 coding sequence is TGTGCCACCAGCAGAGATCGGGCCGGAGATAGCAATCAGCCCCAGCATTTT.

This clonotype was counted many times. The chain carries TRBV5-1 and TRBJ2-3; 8 bases map to TRBD2. The V and J ends lost 1 base and 6 bases, in that order; junction bases with no gene match: 7. This CDR3 is built from 15 residues. Germline V gives CDR1 SGHRS, CDR2 YFSETQ. CDR3 protein: CASSLISGRGDTQYF. The DNA of the CDR3 is TGCGCCAGCAGCTTGATAAGCGGGAGAGGGGATACGCAGTATTTT.

This clonotype was picked up many times. The gene calls are TRBV6-5 and TRBJ2-7, with D possibly TRBD1 on 6 matching bases. The CDR3 is made up of 14 amino acids. The V gene lost 2 bases and the J gene lost 0 bases, with 8 bases spanning the gap. Germline CDR1 and CDR2: MNHEY and SVGAGI. The CDR3 DNA sequence: TGTGCCAGCAGTTACGGGGGCGGCTCCTACGAGCAGTACTTC. Protein sequence: CASSYGGGSYEQYF.

This clonotype came up many times. V and J are TRBV11-2 and TRBJ2-5, with no clear D. Germline V gene sequence: CDR1 SGHAT, CDR2 FQNNGV. The CDR3 loop spans 14 amino acids. Trimming shortened V by 2 bases and J by 5 bases, and 12 bases separated the two germline ends. The CDR3, as DNA: TGTGCCAGCAGCTTAAGGTGGGGTGCGGAGACCCAGTACTTC. Translated: CASSLRWGAETQYF.

This clonotype was picked up many times. This chain joins TRBV20-1 and TRBJ2-4; D remains unclear. This CDR3 is 17 amino acids long. The germline V and J ends were trimmed by 1 base and 0 bases, with 16 bases remaining between them. Germline loops: CDR1 DFQATT, CDR2 SNEGSKA (reference sequence). CDR3 in amino acids: CSARGGPGSLAKNIQYF. The CDR3 nucleotides are TGCAGTGCTAGAGGGGGTCCCGGATCCTTAGCCAAAAACATTCAGTACTTC.

The rearrangement links TRBV6-1 to TRBJ1-1; possible D gene TRBD1, 5 bases. The CDR3 contains 15 residues. Deletions cut 5 bases from V and 1 base from J, with 14 bases between. From germline, CDR1 is MNHNS and CDR2 SASEGT. CDR3 sequence: CASSSPGRENTEAFF. The CDR3 DNA reads TGTGCCAGCAGTTCCCCGGGACGCGAGAACACTGAAGCTTTCTTT.